In this sample, the clone carrying this T cell receptor (beta chain) turned up once. This specimen comes from a study of technical replicates of blood from a few donors. V gave up 2 bases and J gave up 3 bases, with 11 bases separating them. Looked up from germline, CDR1 is MGHRA and CDR2 is YSYEKL. The CDR3 is made up of 15 amino acids. Assay: immunoSEQ multiplex PCR; the TCRdb copy retains only in-frame clones and omits some. The profile covers under 75,000 clones, with roughly 94% appearing a single time and over 0.35% taken by the ten largest. The source of this sequence is a human donor in good health. The sample consisted of T cells isolated from PBMCs. This chain uses TRBV4-1 with TRBJ2-1, with D perhaps matching TRBD2 (6 bases). CDR3 residues: CASSQFQGGYNEQFF. CDR3 nucleotides: TGCGCCAGCAGCCAATTTCAGGGAGGCTACAATGAGCAGTTCTTC.